The 14 T cell receptor beta chains below were found in one sample sequenced in a study of post-analysis software for immune sequencing data (dated by TCRdb to the mid-2010s). Overall study results and their limits: Significantly higher frequencies in patients than in controls were found for roughly 5 TRBV segments, including TRBV5-6, TRBV5-1 and TRBV20-1.

Libraries were constructed by PCR. TCRdb shows the sequencer as Illumina HiSeq 2500. To reduce PCR and sequencing biases, unique molecular identifiers were built into the TCR beta cDNA libraries. The public sequencing data were trimmed at Q25 with fastp and processed into clonotypes with MiXCR by TCRdb, which kept only in-frame beta chains. Merged by CDR3 protein, the rows form single entries marked with the most common genes and DNA. The sample data list approximately 770,000 distinct CDR3 sequences, and 35% to 55% of these were observed just once. The ten largest clones take up 4.9% of the sample. Their antigens are not known. The sequencing sample was made of blood. The receptors here all came from a girl under 18 with multiple sclerosis.

This clonotype was detected a few times. The chain links TRBV7-2 to TRBJ2-3, with TRBD2 as a possible D gene (6 bases). V lost 4 bases to trimming and J lost 5 bases, with 13 bases between them. The length of the CDR3 is 14 residues. The germline V gene has CDR1 SGHTA and CDR2 FQGNSA. CDR3 DNA sequence: TGTGCCAGCAGCTCCCGAGGGACTCAAGATACGCAGTATTTT. It encodes CASSSRGTQDTQYF.

This chain links TRBV12-3 or TRBV12-4 with TRBJ2-6; the D call may be TRBD1 or TRBD2 (5 bases each). The CDR3 loop spans 17 amino acids. V dropped 2 bases and J dropped 0 bases, with 11 bases sitting between them. The CDR3 DNA is TGTGCCAGCAGTTTACGCAAAGGGACCTCTGGGGCCAACGTCCTGACTTTC. Its protein product is CASSLRKGTSGANVLTF.

Here the CDR3 DNA reads TGCAGCGTTGACCACACGGATGAGCAGTTCTTC. The encoded protein is CSVDHTDEQFF. The rearrangement links TRBV29-1 to TRBJ2-1; D is unresolved. Germline CDR1 reads SQVTM; CDR2 reads ANQGSEA. The CDR3 spans 11 residues. Trimming removed 3 bases from V and 8 bases from J, with 8 bases in between.

This clonotype has only a few counts. V gene TRBV7-9 combines with J gene TRBJ2-7; D unresolved. Germline lookup yields CDR1 SEHNR and CDR2 FQNEAQ (reference sequence). The V end lost 2 bases, the J end lost 6 bases, and 8 bases lay between the germline ends. This CDR3 comprises 12 residues. CDR3 loop: CASSLSQAEQYF. The CDR3 DNA follows: TGTGCCAGCAGCTTATCTCAAGCCGAGCAGTACTTC.

The rearrangement links TRBV5-1 to TRBJ1-4; D is uncertain. CDR3 length equals 16 residues. Germline V gene sequence: CDR1 SGHRS, CDR2 YFSETQ. With 0 bases removed from V and 4 bases from J, the gap between germline ends came to 13 bases. CDR3 in DNA: TGCGCCAGCAGCTTGGACGCCCGGCGGGTTAATGAAAAACTGTTTTTT. This sequence encodes CASSLDARRVNEKLFF.

The J gene is TRBJ2-3, the V gene TRBV10-1; D is unresolved. The germline gives CDR1 WNHNN, CDR2 SYGVQD (reference sequence). With 0 bases removed from V and 6 bases from J, the gap between germline ends came to 10 bases. There are 14 residues in the CDR3. CDR3 nucleotide sequence: TGCGCCAGCAGTGAGTCAGATAGCAGGGATACGCAGTATTTT. This encodes CASSESDSRDTQYF.

This clonotype has at least ten counts. This chain connects TRBV2 to TRBJ2-1; 13 bases fit TRBD2. This CDR3 contains 14 residues. Unmatched junction bases numbered 0, after V lost 6 bases and J lost 4 bases. The germline V gene has CDR1 SNHLY and CDR2 FYNNEI. CDR3 DNA sequence: TGTGCCAGCAGACTAGCGGGAGGGTACAATGAGCAGTTCTTC. Protein: CASRLAGGYNEQFF.

This clonotype came up a few times. V gene TRBV29-1 combines with J gene TRBJ2-7; TRBD2 matches at 13 bases. In germline, CDR1 is SQVTM, CDR2 ANQGSEA. Trimming cost V 7 bases and J 0 bases; bases outside gene matches: 9. This CDR3 is built from 16 residues. The CDR3 sequence is CSAREGLAGPSYEQYF. The CDR3 bases are TGCAGCGCCCGAGAGGGACTAGCGGGACCCTCCTACGAGCAGTACTTC.

The V call is TRBV4-3, the J call TRBJ1-2, with D uncertain. Between the trimmed V and J ends, which lost 1 base and 4 bases, there was a span of 10 bases. Per the germline V gene, CDR1 is LGHNA and CDR2 is YSLEER. This CDR3 is built from 14 residues. CDR3 nucleotide sequence: TGCGCCAGCAGCCAAGTTGGAAGTACCTATGGCTACACCTTC. Its translation: CASSQVGSTYGYTF.

This clonotype was counted between two and nine times. This chain's CDR3 is CASSQEVGSANYGYTF. CDR3 DNA: TGTGCCAGCAGCCAAGAGGTTGGGTCAGCTAACTATGGCTACACCTTC. V usage is TRBV4-2 and J usage is TRBJ1-2, with D hard to call. Germline V gene lookup returns CDR1 LGHNA and CDR2 YNFKEQ. This CDR3 comprises 16 residues. V lost 0 bases and J 0 bases, leaving 11 bases between the germline ends.

The J gene is TRBJ2-4, the V gene TRBV6-2 or TRBV6-3; D tentatively fits TRBD1 or TRBD2 (5 bases each). The J call may be faulty, since TRBJ2-7 better matches the DNA end. The CDR3 sequence is 16 residues long. Germline loops: CDR1 MNHEY, CDR2 SVGEGT. The DNA for the CDR3 is TGTGCCAGCAGTTACTTGGCAGGGAGCATGAGCTACGAGCAGTACTTC. Its protein is CASSYLAGSMSYEQYF.

This sequence joins TRBV7-2 and TRBJ2-1; no reliable D call. The CDR3 is 11 amino acids. Trimming removed 5 bases at V and 9 bases at J, with 8 bases between. Per the germline V gene, CDR1 is SGHTA and CDR2 is FQGNSA. In DNA, the CDR3 is TGTGCCAGCAGCCCCGGCCGTGAGCAGTTCTTC. Encoded protein: CASSPGREQFF.

V gene TRBV27 combines with J gene TRBJ1-6; D is undetermined. The germline V gene encodes CDR1 MNHEY and CDR2 SMNVEV (reference sequence). CDR3 size: 14 residues. V lost 6 bases and J lost 10, with 16 bases in between. The DNA for the CDR3 is TGTGCCAGCAGCCAAATCGGACTGGGATCACCCCTCCACTTT. Translating it yields CASSQIGLGSPLHF.

J is TRBJ1-2 and V is TRBV18, with 7 bases aligning to TRBD1. The CDR3 spans 15 residues. V lost 2 bases to trimming and J lost 4 bases; unmatched junction nucleotides: 7. Germline values: CDR1 KGHSH, CDR2 LQKENI. This CDR3 is CASSPDRVETYGYTF. The CDR3 coding sequence is TGTGCCAGCTCACCAGACAGGGTTGAGACCTATGGCTACACCTTC.